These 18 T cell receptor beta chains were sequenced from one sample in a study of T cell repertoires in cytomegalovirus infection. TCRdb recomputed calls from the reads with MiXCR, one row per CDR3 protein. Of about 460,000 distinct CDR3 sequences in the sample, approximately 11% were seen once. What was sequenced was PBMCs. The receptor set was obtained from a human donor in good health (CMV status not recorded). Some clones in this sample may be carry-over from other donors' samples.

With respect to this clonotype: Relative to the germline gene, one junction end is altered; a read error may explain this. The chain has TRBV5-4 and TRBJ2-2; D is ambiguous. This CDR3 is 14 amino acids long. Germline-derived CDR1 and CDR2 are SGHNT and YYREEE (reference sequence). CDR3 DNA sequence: TGTGACAGCAGCTTGGCCGCAGGCTCCGGGGAGCTGTTTTTT. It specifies CDSSLAAGSGELFF.

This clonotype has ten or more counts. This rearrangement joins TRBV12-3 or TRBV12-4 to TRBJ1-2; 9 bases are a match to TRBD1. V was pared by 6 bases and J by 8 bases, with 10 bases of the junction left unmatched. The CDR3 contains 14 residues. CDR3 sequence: CASREQGASSGYTF. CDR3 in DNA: TGTGCCAGCAGAGAACAGGGGGCCTCTTCCGGCTACACCTTC.

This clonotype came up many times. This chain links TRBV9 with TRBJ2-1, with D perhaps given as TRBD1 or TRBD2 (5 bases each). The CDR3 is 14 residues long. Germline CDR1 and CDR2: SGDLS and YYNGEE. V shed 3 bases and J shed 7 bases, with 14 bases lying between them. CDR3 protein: CASSENTWGNEQFF. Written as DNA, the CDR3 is TGTGCCAGCAGCGAAAATACGTGGGGGAATGAGCAGTTCTTC.

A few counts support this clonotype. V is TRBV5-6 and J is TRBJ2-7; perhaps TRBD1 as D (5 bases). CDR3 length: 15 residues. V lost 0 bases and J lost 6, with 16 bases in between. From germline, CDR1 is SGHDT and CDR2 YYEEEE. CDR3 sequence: CASSLGRSKRGEQYF. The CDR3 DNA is TGTGCCAGCAGCTTGGGTAGATCGAAAAGGGGCGAGCAGTACTTC.

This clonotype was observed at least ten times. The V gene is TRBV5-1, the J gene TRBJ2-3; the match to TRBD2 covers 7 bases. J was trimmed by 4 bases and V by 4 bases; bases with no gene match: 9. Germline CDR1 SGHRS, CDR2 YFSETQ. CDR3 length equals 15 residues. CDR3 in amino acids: CASSRNREVADTQYF. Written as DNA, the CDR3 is TGCGCCAGCAGCCGCAACCGGGAGGTCGCAGATACGCAGTATTTT. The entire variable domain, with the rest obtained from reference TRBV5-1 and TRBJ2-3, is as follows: KAGVTQTPRYLIKTRGQQVTLSCSPISGHRSVSWYQQTPGQGLQFLFEYFSETQRNKGNFPGRFSGRQFSNSRSEMNVSTLELGDSALYLCASSRNREVADTQYFGPGTRLTVL.

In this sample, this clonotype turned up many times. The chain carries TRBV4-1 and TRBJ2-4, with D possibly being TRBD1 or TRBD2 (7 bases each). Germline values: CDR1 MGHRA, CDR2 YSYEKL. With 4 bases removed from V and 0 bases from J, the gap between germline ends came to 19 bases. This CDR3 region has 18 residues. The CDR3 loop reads CASSPGRIRGQAKNIQYF. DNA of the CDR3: TGCGCCAGCAGCCCCGGGAGGATTAGGGGGCAAGCCAAAAACATTCAGTACTTC.

CDR3 region: CASSPQPGYNEQFF. The CDR3 nucleotides read TGTGCCAGTAGTCCCCAGCCGGGCTACAATGAGCAGTTCTTC. The V call is TRBV19, the J call TRBJ2-1; no reliable D call. Germline V gives CDR1 LNHDA, CDR2 SQIVND (reference sequence). This CDR3 has 14 residues. V shed 5 bases and J shed 3 bases, with 11 bases lying between them.

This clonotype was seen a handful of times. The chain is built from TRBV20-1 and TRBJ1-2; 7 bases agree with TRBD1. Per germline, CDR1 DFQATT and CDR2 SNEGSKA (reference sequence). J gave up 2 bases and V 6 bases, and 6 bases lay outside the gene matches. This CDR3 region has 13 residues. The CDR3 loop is CSAETGINYGYTF. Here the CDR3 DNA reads TGCAGTGCCGAGACAGGGATAAACTATGGCTACACCTTC.

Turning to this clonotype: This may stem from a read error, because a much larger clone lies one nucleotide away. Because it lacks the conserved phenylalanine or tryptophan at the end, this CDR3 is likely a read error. CDR3 bases: TGTGCCAGCAGCCATAACTCAGGGACGGTGAATTCACCCCTCCACTCT. This translates into CASSHNSGTVNSPLHS. The rearrangement links TRBV4-2 to TRBJ1-6; D perhaps matches TRBD1 (5 bases). The V and J ends lost 3 bases and 7 bases respectively, with 16 bases between them. The germline gives CDR1 LGHNA, CDR2 YNFKEQ. This CDR3 region has 16 residues.

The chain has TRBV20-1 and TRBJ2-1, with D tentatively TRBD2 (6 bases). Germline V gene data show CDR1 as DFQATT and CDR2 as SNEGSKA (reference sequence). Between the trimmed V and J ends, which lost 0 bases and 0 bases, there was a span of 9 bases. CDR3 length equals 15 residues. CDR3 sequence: CSARDRGSSYNEQFF. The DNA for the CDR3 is TGCAGTGCTAGAGATCGGGGGAGCTCCTACAATGAGCAGTTCTTC.

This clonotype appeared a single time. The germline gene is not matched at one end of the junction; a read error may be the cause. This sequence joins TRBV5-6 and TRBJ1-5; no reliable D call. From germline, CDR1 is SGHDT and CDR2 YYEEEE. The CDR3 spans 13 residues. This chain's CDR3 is CANSPGSNQPQHF. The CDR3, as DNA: TGTGCCAACAGCCCCGGGAGCAATCAGCCCCAGCATTTT. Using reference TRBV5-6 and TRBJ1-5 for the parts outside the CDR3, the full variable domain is DAGVTQSPTHLIKTRGQQVTLRCSPKSGHDTVSWYQQALGQGPQFIFQYYEEEERQRGNFPDRFSGHQFPNYSSELNVNALLLGDSALYLCANSPGSNQPQHFGDGTRLSIL.

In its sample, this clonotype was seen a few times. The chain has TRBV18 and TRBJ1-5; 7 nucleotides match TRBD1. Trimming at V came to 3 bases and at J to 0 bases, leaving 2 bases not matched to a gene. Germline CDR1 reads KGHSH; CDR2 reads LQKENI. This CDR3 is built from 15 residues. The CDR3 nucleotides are TGTGCCAGCTCACCGACAGGGCTTAGCAATCAGCCCCAGCATTTT. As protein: CASSPTGLSNQPQHF.

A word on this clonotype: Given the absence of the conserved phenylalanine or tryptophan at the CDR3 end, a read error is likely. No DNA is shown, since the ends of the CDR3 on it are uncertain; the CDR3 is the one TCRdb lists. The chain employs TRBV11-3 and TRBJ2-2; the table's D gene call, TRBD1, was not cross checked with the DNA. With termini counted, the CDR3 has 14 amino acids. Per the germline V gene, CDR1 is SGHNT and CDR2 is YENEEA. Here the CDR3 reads CASSLEVAGGELLV.

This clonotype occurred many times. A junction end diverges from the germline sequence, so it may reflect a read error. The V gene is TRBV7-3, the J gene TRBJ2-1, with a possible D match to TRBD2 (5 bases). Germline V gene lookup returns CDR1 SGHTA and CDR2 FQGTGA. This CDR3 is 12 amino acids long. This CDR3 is CASSVTEGEQFF. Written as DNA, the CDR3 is TGTGCCAGCAGCGTAACAGAGGGCGAGCAGTTCTTC.

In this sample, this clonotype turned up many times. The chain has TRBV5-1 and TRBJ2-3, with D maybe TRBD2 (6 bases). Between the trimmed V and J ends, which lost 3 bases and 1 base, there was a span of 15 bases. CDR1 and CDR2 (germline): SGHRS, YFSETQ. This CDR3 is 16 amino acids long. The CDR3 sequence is CASSWSSGPRTDTQYF. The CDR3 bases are TGCGCCAGCAGCTGGTCCAGCGGGCCTCGCACAGATACGCAGTATTTT.

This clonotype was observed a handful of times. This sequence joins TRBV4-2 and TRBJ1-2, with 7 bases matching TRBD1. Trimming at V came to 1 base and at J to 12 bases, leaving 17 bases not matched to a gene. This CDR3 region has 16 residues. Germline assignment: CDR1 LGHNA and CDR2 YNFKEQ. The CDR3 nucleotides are TGTGCCAGCAGCCAAGGGGGTAACAGGGGCAACCTAGTCCACACCTTC. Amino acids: CASSQGGNRGNLVHTF.

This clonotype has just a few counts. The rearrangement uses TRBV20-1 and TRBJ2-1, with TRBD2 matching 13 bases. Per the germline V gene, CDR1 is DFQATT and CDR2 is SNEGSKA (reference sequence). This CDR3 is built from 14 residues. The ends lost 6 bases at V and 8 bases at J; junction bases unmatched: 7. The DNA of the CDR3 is TGCAGTGCCAGGACTAGCGGGAGCTGGGATGAGCAGTTCTTC. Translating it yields CSARTSGSWDEQFF.

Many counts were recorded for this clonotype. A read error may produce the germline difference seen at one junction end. For the CDR3, the DNA is TGTGCTAGCAGCTTCGGGACCGAGGCGGTCCAGTACTTC. This translates into CASSFGTEAVQYF. The V and J genes are TRBV7-7 and TRBJ2-7; TRBD1 or TRBD2 may be the D gene (5 bases each). CDR1 is SSHAT, CDR2 FNYEAQ, per germline (reference sequence). CDR3 size: 13 residues.